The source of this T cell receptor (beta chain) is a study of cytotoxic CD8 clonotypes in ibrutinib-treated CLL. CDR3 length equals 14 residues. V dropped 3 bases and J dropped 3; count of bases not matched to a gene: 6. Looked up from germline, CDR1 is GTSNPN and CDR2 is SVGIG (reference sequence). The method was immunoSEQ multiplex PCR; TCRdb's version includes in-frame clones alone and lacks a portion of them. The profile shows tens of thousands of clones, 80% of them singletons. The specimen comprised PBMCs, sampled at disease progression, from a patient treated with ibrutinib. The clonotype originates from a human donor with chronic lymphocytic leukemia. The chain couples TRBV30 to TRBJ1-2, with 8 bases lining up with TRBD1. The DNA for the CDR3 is TGTGCCTGGAGGGTGCCGGACAGGGACTATGGCTACACCTTC. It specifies CAWRVPDRDYGYTF.